This entry lists 31 T cell receptor beta chains sequenced from one sample in a study. Using its own MiXCR run on the RT-PCR reads, TCRdb lists one record per CDR3 protein. The sample includes more than 550,000 distinct CDR3 sequences, 11% to 15% of them seen just once. The source material was memory CD4+ T cells from blood. Receptors were obtained from a female donor in good health, serving as a healthy control.

Many counts were recorded for this clonotype. The chain couples TRBV10-3 to TRBJ2-7; D gene unclear. CDR3 length: 11 residues. V gave up 5 bases and J gave up 0 bases, with 2 bases separating them. Germline V gene sequence: CDR1 ENHRY, CDR2 SYGVKD. CDR3 sequence (DNA): TGTGCCATCAGTTTCTCCTACGAGCAGTACTTC. It is translated as CAISFSYEQYF.

The genes are TRBV27 and TRBJ2-1, with 7 bases lining up with TRBD2. CDR3 size: 16 residues. Germline V gene sequence: CDR1 MNHEY, CDR2 SMNVEV (reference sequence). V shed 7 bases and J 0 bases; nucleotides not matched to a gene: 9. The CDR3 region has the DNA TGTGCCAGCAAACCCGCGGGAGTCCTCTCCTACAATGAGCAGTTCTTC. The encoded protein is CASKPAGVLSYNEQFF.

The V call is TRBV6-1, the J call TRBJ2-1, with TRBD1 matching 9 bases. The CDR3 contains 15 residues. The germline V gene has CDR1 MNHNS and CDR2 SASEGT. The V segment lost 4 bases and the J segment 3 bases; nucleotides outside the gene matches: 4. The CDR3 is CASSGGTGNYNEQFF. In nucleotides, the CDR3 is TGTGCCAGCAGTGGAGGGACAGGGAACTACAATGAGCAGTTCTTC.

The chain links TRBV28 to TRBJ1-2, with 7 bases aligning to TRBD1. The CDR3 is made up of 16 amino acids. After removal of 6 bases from V and 5 bases from J, the junction contained 15 bases not matched to a gene. Germline V lookup: CDR1 MDHEN, CDR2 SYDVKM. CDR3 in amino acids: CASSLGGDRVGYGYTF. The DNA for the CDR3 is TGTGCCAGCAGCCTAGGGGGCGACAGGGTAGGATATGGCTACACCTTC.

The CDR3 bases are TGTGCCAGTGAAGAGACCGGGGGCGCTGAAGCTTTCTTT. It specifies CASEETGGAEAFF. The V gene is TRBV6-1, the J gene TRBJ1-1, with D perhaps TRBD1 (6 bases). Trimming pared 9 bases from V and 6 bases from J, leaving 17 bases between. The CDR3 is 13 residues long. In germline, CDR1 is MNHNS, CDR2 SASEGT.

This clonotype was picked up many times. The chain uses TRBV27 and TRBJ2-3; TRBD1 matches at 9 bases. Trimming at V came to 6 bases and at J to 4 bases, leaving 2 bases not matched to a gene. The CDR3 totals 13 residues. Germline V gives CDR1 MNHEY, CDR2 SMNVEV (reference sequence). CDR3 nucleotides: TGTGCCAGCAGCCGACAGGGGGCAGATACGCAGTATTTT. It translates to CASSRQGADTQYF.

This clonotype occurred many times. The gene calls are TRBV20-1 and TRBJ1-6; unclear D gene. Germline CDR1 reads DFQATT; CDR2 reads SNEGSKA (reference sequence). V was pared by 6 bases and J by 1 base, with 10 bases between. The CDR3 consists of 14 residues. The CDR3 spells CSADGVSYNSPLHF. The CDR3 DNA sequence: TGCAGTGCCGATGGGGTTTCCTATAATTCACCCCTCCACTTT.

This clonotype was counted between two and nine times. Here the CDR3 DNA reads TGCAGCGCCCCCCGGCTAACGACTAGCACAGATACGCAGTATTTT. This translates into CSAPRLTTSTDTQYF. V gene TRBV20-1 combines with J gene TRBJ2-3, with D uncertain. Germline assignment: CDR1 DFQATT and CDR2 SNEGSKA (reference sequence). This CDR3 is 15 amino acids long.

At least ten counts were recorded for this clonotype. V gene TRBV29-1 combines with J gene TRBJ2-7; D unresolved. CDR1 and CDR2 (germline): SQVTM, ANQGSEA. V was shortened by 4 bases and J by 0 bases, with 13 bases between the two germline ends. The CDR3 totals 14 residues. CDR3 protein: CSVVRNRDSYEQYF. In DNA, the CDR3 is TGCAGCGTTGTTAGGAATCGAGACTCCTACGAGCAGTACTTC.

This clonotype has only a few counts. The V gene is TRBV6-1, the J gene TRBJ2-1; 9 bases line up with TRBD2. There are 18 residues in the CDR3. Germline lookup yields CDR1 MNHNS and CDR2 SASEGT. V lost 5 bases and J lost 6; bases outside the gene matches: 17. The CDR3 reads CASSRLAVIQGPFNEQFF. CDR3 DNA: TGTGCCAGCAGTAGACTAGCGGTTATCCAAGGCCCTTTCAATGAGCAGTTCTTC.

In this sample, this clonotype turned up many times. V and J are TRBV12-3 or TRBV12-4 and TRBJ2-7, with D uncertain. Trimming took 4 bases from V and 3 from J, leaving 7 bases between them. The CDR3 totals 12 residues. Here the CDR3 DNA reads TGTGCCAGCAGTTCGCGGAACTACGAGCAGTACTTC. Encoded protein: CASSSRNYEQYF.

This clonotype was seen more than once but under ten times. The V and J genes are TRBV3-1 and TRBJ1-2; D uncertain. V was cut by 1 base and J by 8 bases, with 11 bases left in between. Germline loops: CDR1 LGHDT, CDR2 YNNKEL (reference sequence). The CDR3 is made up of 13 amino acids. Here the CDR3 reads CASSQGTSSGYTF. The CDR3 DNA reads TGTGCCAGCAGCCAAGGGACGTCTTCGGGCTACACCTTC.

Points on this clonotype: This may stem from a read error, because a much larger clone lies one nucleotide away. The chain joins TRBV29-1 to TRBJ2-7; 10 bases align to TRBD2. Germline V gives CDR1 SQVTM, CDR2 ANQGSEA. V lost 1 base to trimming and J lost 8 bases; unmatched junction nucleotides: 17. The CDR3 extends over 17 amino acids. The CDR3, as DNA: TGCAGCGTTGAAGCCTTTTCCAGCGGGAGGGCCAGATACAAGCAGTACTTC. Protein: CSVEAFSSGRARYKQYF.

This clonotype has a count of ten or more. This sequence joins TRBV27 and TRBJ1-5, with a weak D call TRBD1 (5 bases). Germline assignment: CDR1 MNHEY and CDR2 SMNVEV (reference sequence). V was cut by 6 bases and J by 4 bases, with 19 bases left in between. The CDR3 sequence is 16 residues long. The CDR3 sequence is CASSRTAGPTNQPQHF. As DNA, the CDR3 is TGTGCCAGCAGCCGCACCGCGGGACCGACTAATCAGCCCCAGCATTTT.

This clonotype was detected only a few times. This chain uses TRBV5-1 with TRBJ2-1; 7 nucleotides line up with TRBD2. The CDR3 loop spans 15 amino acids. V shed 5 bases and J 4 bases; nucleotides not matched to a gene: 9. Looked up from germline, CDR1 is SGHRS and CDR2 is YFSETQ. The CDR3 bases are TGCGCCAGCAGTATGGGGAGGGGAACATACAATGAGCAGTTCTTC. It translates to CASSMGRGTYNEQFF.

In this sample, this clonotype turned up many times. J is TRBJ2-7 and V is TRBV20-1; 7 bases fit TRBD2. V was pared by 4 bases and J by 7 bases, with 13 bases of the junction left unmatched. The CDR3 is 14 residues long. CDR1 and CDR2 (germline): DFQATT, SNEGSKA (reference sequence). Here the CDR3 reads CSANLGTTLGEQYF. The CDR3 nucleotides are TGCAGTGCTAATCTGGGGACTACCCTAGGAGAGCAGTACTTC.

The sample holds many counts of this clonotype. V usage is TRBV20-1 and J usage is TRBJ2-1; 7 positions agree with TRBD2. The CDR3 runs to 13 residues. The junction had 10 bases not matched to a gene; V was cut back by 5 bases and J by 9 bases. The germline gives CDR1 DFQATT, CDR2 SNEGSKA (reference sequence). CDR3 DNA: TGCAGTGCTCCCACGACTAGCAAGGTTGAGCAGTTCTTC. Amino acid sequence: CSAPTTSKVEQFF.

This clonotype was seen at least ten times. The chain couples TRBV6-5 to TRBJ1-5; TRBD1 might be the D (6 bases). Trimming cost V 0 bases and J 5 bases, with 14 bases left between them. Germline loops: CDR1 MNHEY, CDR2 SVGAGI. There are 16 residues in the CDR3. In nucleotides, the CDR3 is TGTGCCAGCAGTTACTCTTTCCAGGGGTTGGATCAGCCCCAGCATTTT. Its translation is CASSYSFQGLDQPQHF.

This clonotype has a handful of counts. The chain uses TRBV4-1 and TRBJ2-3; no reliable D call. V dropped 1 base and J dropped 2 bases, with 10 bases sitting between them. CDR3 size: 15 residues. Germline CDR1 MGHRA, CDR2 YSYEKL. The CDR3 nucleotides are TGCGCCAGCAGCCAAGGAGTCGTGTACACAGATACGCAGTATTTT. Its translation is CASSQGVVYTDTQYF.

The sample holds many counts of this clonotype. V usage is TRBV5-1 and J usage is TRBJ2-7; D assignment may be TRBD1 or TRBD2 (5 bases each). CDR1 and CDR2 from the germline V gene are SGHRS and YFSETQ. Trimming left V 1 base short and J 2 bases short, with 10 bases between. The CDR3 spans 14 residues. The CDR3 DNA sequence: TGCGCCAGCAGCTTGCAGGGAGAGACCTACGAGCAGTACTTC. This gives the protein CASSLQGETYEQYF.

This clonotype turned up a few times. This chain joins TRBV29-1 and TRBJ1-5; TRBD1 matches at 7 bases. CDR1 and CDR2 (germline): SQVTM, ANQGSEA. This CDR3 has 15 amino acids. V shed 7 bases and J 2 bases; nucleotides not matched to a gene: 11. The CDR3 nucleotides read TGCAGCGCCGCCACAGGGGATTGGCGCAATCAGCCCCAGCATTTT. As protein: CSAATGDWRNQPQHF.

This clonotype has more than one count but fewer than ten. The V and J genes are TRBV9 and TRBJ2-1; D may be TRBD1 (6 bases). V lost 0 bases, J lost 6 bases, and 7 bases lay in between. The germline V gene encodes CDR1 SGDLS and CDR2 YYNGEE. CDR3 length: 13 amino acids. In DNA, the CDR3 is TGTGCCAGCAGCGTAGTGGACAGCAATGAGCAGTTCTTC. Translating gives CASSVVDSNEQFF.

Remarks on this clonotype: A much more abundant neighbour one base away suggests this may be a read error. The chain recombines TRBV2 with TRBJ1-1, with a possible D match to TRBD1 (5 bases). Germline CDR1 is SNHLY and CDR2 is FYNNEI. The CDR3 contains 15 residues. The CDR3 region is CASRKRGGENTEVFF. The CDR3 bases are TGTGCCAGCAGGAAAAGGGGAGGAGAGAACACTGAAGTTTTCTTT.

The chain joins TRBV6-5 to TRBJ2-7, with TRBD1 as a possible D gene (6 bases). CDR1 and CDR2 (germline): MNHEY, SVGAGI. This CDR3 region has 14 residues. V was cut by 5 bases and J by 2 bases, with 13 bases left in between. CDR3 protein: CASSRVGHPYEQYF. DNA for the CDR3: TGTGCCAGCAGTCGGGTGGGACACCCCTACGAGCAGTACTTC.

Many counts were recorded for this clonotype. This chain links TRBV5-5 with TRBJ2-2; 7 nucleotides agree with TRBD1. This CDR3 spans 18 amino acids. CDR1 and CDR2 from the germline V gene are SGHKS and YYEKEE (reference sequence). V dropped 1 base and J dropped 2; count of bases not matched to a gene: 11. The CDR3 here is CASSLNLDREVNTGELFF. The DNA of the CDR3 is TGTGCCAGCAGCTTGAACCTCGACAGGGAAGTAAACACCGGGGAGCTGTTTTTT.

This clonotype was seen repeatedly, ten times or more. V is TRBV7-2 and J is TRBJ2-3; D is ambiguous. V was pared by 1 base and J by 2 bases, with 7 bases between. This CDR3 is 14 amino acids long. Looked up from germline, CDR1 is SGHTA and CDR2 is FQGNSA. This CDR3 reads CASSLDSATDTQYF. In DNA form, the CDR3 reads TGTGCCAGCAGCTTAGACAGCGCCACAGATACGCAGTATTTT.

This clonotype was observed a handful of times. The chain joins TRBV5-1 to TRBJ2-7; weak D call: TRBD1 (6 bases). The CDR3 extends over 14 amino acids. V lost 5 bases and J lost 0, with 12 bases in between. Germline-derived CDR1 and CDR2 are SGHRS and YFSETQ. The CDR3, as DNA: TGCGCCAGCAGGAGCCAGGGGAGCTCCTACGAGCAGTACTTC. Translation: CASRSQGSSYEQYF.

This clonotype was seen only a few times. The chain uses TRBV7-3 and TRBJ2-1, with TRBD1 matching 11 bases. CDR1 and CDR2 from the germline V gene are SGHTA and FQGTGA. Trimming cost V 1 base and J 6 bases; bases outside gene matches: 8. The CDR3 spans 17 residues. The CDR3 DNA is TGTGCCAGCAGCTTAAGGGGACCCGGGACAGGGGGCAATGAGCAGTTCTTC. It yields the protein CASSLRGPGTGGNEQFF.

This clonotype showed up many times. The V gene is TRBV6-5, the J gene TRBJ2-1, with 10 positions matching TRBD2. V shed 6 bases, J shed 6 bases, and the junction held 2 bases outside the gene matches. The CDR3 extends over 13 amino acids. Germline loops: CDR1 MNHEY, CDR2 SVGAGI. In DNA, the CDR3 is TGTGCCAGCAGGGCTAGCGGGAGCAATGAGCAGTTCTTC. Its protein is CASRASGSNEQFF.

This clonotype was counted only a few times. CDR3 protein: CASSLRQGRTGNEQFF. CDR3 sequence (DNA): TGTGCCAGCAGTCTAAGACAGGGGCGTACAGGGAATGAGCAGTTCTTC. The chain has TRBV12-3 or TRBV12-4 and TRBJ2-1, with 8 bases aligning to TRBD1. This CDR3 has 16 residues. With V trimmed by 5 bases and J by 7 bases, 13 bases remained unmatched.

The chain couples TRBV7-2 to TRBJ2-3, with a weak D call TRBD2 (6 bases). This CDR3 has 15 residues. Per germline, CDR1 SGHTA and CDR2 FQGNSA. Trimming cost V 1 base and J 5 bases, with 13 bases left between them. CDR3 DNA sequence: TGTGCCAGCAGCTTAGGGTGGGGGGTACAAGATACGCAGTATTTT. Translated, it gives CASSLGWGVQDTQYF.